This T cell receptor (beta chain) was found in a study of T-cell reconstitution after alpha-beta-depleted transplantation in children. This clonotype was counted only a few times. From germline, CDR1 is SGHTA and CDR2 FQGNSA. V was pared by 4 bases and J by 5 bases, with 11 bases of the junction left unmatched. The CDR3 is made up of 16 amino acids. Molecular barcoding with unique molecular identifiers was used for the TCRbeta library. In TCRdb, the PCR reads were re-called with MiXCR into one record per CDR3 protein. This repertoire shows 150,000 to 200,000 distinct CDR3 sequences, roughly 6.8% found once; its top ten account for around 2.7%.

The clonotype originates from a human donor who donated a stem cell graft to a child with Wiskott-Aldrich syndrome. V gene TRBV7-2 combines with J gene TRBJ2-7; TRBD1 matches 10 bases. This material consisted of PBMCs from the stem cell graft donor, taken from the stem cell graft. The CDR3 DNA reads as TGTGCCAGCAGCTGGGGACAGGGGAGACCCCCCGACGAGCAGTACTTC. Amino acid sequence: CASSWGQGRPPDEQYF. The whole variable domain, filled in from reference TRBV7-2 and TRBJ2-7, reads GAGVSQSPSNKVTEKGKDVELRCDPISGHTALYWYRQSLGQGLEFLIYFQGNSAPDKSGLPSDRFSAERTGGSVSTLTIQRTQQEDSAVYLCASSWGQGRPPDEQYFGPGTRLTVT.